This T cell receptor (beta chain) comes out of a study of T-cell reconstitution after alpha-beta-depleted transplantation in children. A note on this clonotype: Its cognate antigen is unknown.

The CDR3 spans 16 residues. V was pared by 5 bases and J by 3 bases, with 17 bases between. The germline V gene encodes CDR1 SEHNR and CDR2 FQNEAQ (reference sequence). Findings of the study overall: Diversity of TCRbeta at day 60 was high in some patients, arising from surviving recipient T cells and thymic progenitors. After one year, T-cell counts and TCRbeta diversity mostly came from new T cells. Approximately two months post-transplant, alpha-beta T cells reportedly originated from several hundred expanded graft clones.

Unique molecular identifiers featured in how the TCRbeta library was prepared. TCRdb processed the PCR reads anew with MiXCR; each CDR3 protein has one entry. The repertoire has tens of thousands of distinct CDR3 sequences, roughly a sixth of them found once; the top ten carry 35%. The chain links TRBV7-9 to TRBJ2-1, with D tentatively TRBD2 (6 bases). The sequence derives from a male patient between 2 and 10 years old who had a stem cell transplant for acute lymphoblastic leukemia, so the T cells may come from the graft donor. The sequencing here drew on PBMCs, mostly from graft donor cells, taken 60 days after TCRalphabeta/CD19-depleted stem cell transplant. The CDR3 region is CASSTPGAQGYNEQFF. The CDR3 DNA sequence: TGTGCCAGCAGCACCCCGGGAGCCCAGGGCTACAATGAGCAGTTCTTC.